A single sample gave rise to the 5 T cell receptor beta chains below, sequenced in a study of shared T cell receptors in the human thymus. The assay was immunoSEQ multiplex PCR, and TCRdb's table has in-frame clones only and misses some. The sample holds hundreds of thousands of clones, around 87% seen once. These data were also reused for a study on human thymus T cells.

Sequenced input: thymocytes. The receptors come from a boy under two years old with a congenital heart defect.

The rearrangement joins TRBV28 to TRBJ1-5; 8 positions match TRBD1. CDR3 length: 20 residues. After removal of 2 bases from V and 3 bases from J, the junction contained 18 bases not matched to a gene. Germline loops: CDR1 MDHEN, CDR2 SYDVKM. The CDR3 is CASSLPSDRVLRGNNQPQHF. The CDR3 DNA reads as TGTGCCAGCAGTTTACCCTCGGACAGGGTCTTGAGGGGGAACAATCAGCCCCAGCATTTT. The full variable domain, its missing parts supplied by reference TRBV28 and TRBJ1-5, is DVKVTQSSRYLVKRTGEKVFLECVQDMDHENMFWYRQDPGLGLRLIYFSYDVKMKEKGDIPEGYSVSREKKERFSLILESASTNQTSMYLCASSLPSDRVLRGNNQPQHFGDGTRLSIL.

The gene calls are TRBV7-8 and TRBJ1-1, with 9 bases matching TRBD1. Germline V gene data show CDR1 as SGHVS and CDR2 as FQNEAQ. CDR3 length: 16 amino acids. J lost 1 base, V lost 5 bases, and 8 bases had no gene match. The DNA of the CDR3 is TGTGCCAGCAGCGGCGGGACAGGGAGGGCGAACACTGAAGCTTTCTTT. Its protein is CASSGGTGRANTEAFF.

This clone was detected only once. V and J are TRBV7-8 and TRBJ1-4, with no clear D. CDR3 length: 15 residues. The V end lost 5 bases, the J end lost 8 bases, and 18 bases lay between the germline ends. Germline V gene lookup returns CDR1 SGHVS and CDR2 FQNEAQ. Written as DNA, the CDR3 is TGTGCCAGCAGCCCAGAGGCGGGAGGGCAGGAAAAACTGTTTTTT. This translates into CASSPEAGGQEKLFF.

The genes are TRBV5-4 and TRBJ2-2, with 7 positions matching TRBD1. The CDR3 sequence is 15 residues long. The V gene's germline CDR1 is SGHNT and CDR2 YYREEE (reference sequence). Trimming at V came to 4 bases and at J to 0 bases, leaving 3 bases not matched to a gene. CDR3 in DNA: TGTGCCAGCAGCACCGGACAGGCGAACACCGGGGAGCTGTTTTTT. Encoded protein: CASSTGQANTGELFF.

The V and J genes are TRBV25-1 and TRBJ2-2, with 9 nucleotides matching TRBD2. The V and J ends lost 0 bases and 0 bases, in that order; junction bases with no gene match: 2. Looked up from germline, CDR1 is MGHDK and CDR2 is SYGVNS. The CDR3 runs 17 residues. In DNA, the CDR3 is TGTGCCAGCAGTGAATACACTAGCGGGCCGAACACCGGGGAGCTGTTTTTT. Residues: CASSEYTSGPNTGELFF.